A selection of T cell receptor beta chains follows, all from one sample in a study of T cells in Graves' hyperthyroidism and ophthalmopathy. TCRdb re-called the multiplex PCR reads through MiXCR, storing one row per CDR3 protein. The data hold 300,000 to 500,000 distinct CDR3 sequences, with over 12% observed a single time. Sequenced: blood. The receptors were sampled from a man over 45 with Graves' ophthalmopathy. Both conserved end residues are part of each CDR3. The D gene is left open where the match is weak. Size is omitted from some rows. Given values are once, few, many or a class for expanded clones.

j_gene	d_gene	abundance	v_gene	CDR3nt	CDR3aa
TRBJ1-5	-	-	TRBV27	TGTGCCAGCAGTCGAGGGGGGGCCGGTCAGCCCCAGCATTTT	CASSRGGAGQPQHF
TRBJ2-7	-	-	TRBV3-1	TGTGCCAGCAGCCAAGTTTCTAGCACCTACGAGCAGTACTTC	CASSQVSSTYEQYF
TRBJ2-7	-	few	TRBV29-1	TGCAGCGCGGAAGGGCCGCGGACCTACGAGCAGTACTTC	CSAEGPRTYEQYF
TRBJ2-7	-	many	TRBV3-1	TGTGCCAGCAGCTACATGGGTGGGGGCGAAGCCTACGAGCAGTACTTC	CASSYMGGGEAYEQYF
TRBJ2-7	TRBD2	many	TRBV18	TGTGCCACCAGGAGCGCGGGAGGTAGGAACGAGCAGTACTTC	CATRSAGGRNEQYF
TRBJ2-4	-	-	TRBV5-1	TGCGCCAGCAGCTTCTCCGGCAGAGACCTAGCCAAAAACATTCAGTACTTC	CASSFSGRDLAKNIQYF
TRBJ1-5	-	many	TRBV20-1	TGCAGTGCTAGTAGGGGGATCGGTCAGCCCCAGCATTTT	CSASRGIGQPQHF
TRBJ2-6	TRBD2	-	TRBV29-1	TGCAGCCCGATAGCGGGGAACTCTGGGGCCAACGTCCTGACTTTC	CSPIAGNSGANVLTF
TRBJ2-1	-	many	TRBV6-2/TRBV6-3	TGTGCCAGCAGTCGGCCAACAGGGAGGAGGTACAATGAGCAGTTCTTC	CASSRPTGRRYNEQFF
TRBJ2-1	TRBD2	many	TRBV4-1	TGCGCCAGCAGCGGCAAAGCGGGAGGGCCTAATGAGCAGTTCTTC	CASSGKAGGPNEQFF
TRBJ2-1	-	-	TRBV6-1	TGTGCCAGCAGGGGGGGAGGGGACAGCCCGTACAATGAGCAGTTCTTC	CASRGGGDSPYNEQFF
TRBJ2-3	-	many	TRBV13	TGTGCCAGCAGCCCCCGGGGCGGGGTACCAGATACGCAGTATTTT	CASSPRGGVPDTQYF
TRBJ2-7	-	-	TRBV6-1	TGTGCCAGCAGTGAAATTGGGGCCTACGAGCAGTACTTC	CASSEIGAYEQYF
TRBJ2-7	TRBD2	-	TRBV10-1	TGTGCCATCAGCGGGACTAGCGGCCTGAACTCCTACGAGCAGTACTTC	CAISGTSGLNSYEQYF
TRBJ2-2	TRBD2	-	TRBV7-3	TGTGCCAGCAGCTTAAGTGGTTGGCTAGCGGCCGGGGAGCTGTTTTTT	CASSLSGWLAAGELFF
TRBJ2-5	-	many	TRBV28	TGTGCCAGCAGTTTATGGGGAGAGACCCAGTACTTC	CASSLWGETQYF
TRBJ1-5	TRBD1	many	TRBV2	TGTGCCAGCAGTGGGACAGGGAGGCGCCAGCCCCAGCATTTT	CASSGTGRRQPQHF
TRBJ2-1	-	many	TRBV20-1	TGCAGTGCTAGCAGCTCGGGGCGCGGTGAGCAGTTCTTC	CSASSSGRGEQFF
TRBJ2-4	-	few	TRBV29-1	TGCAGCGTCGCCGCAGGGCTAGCCAAAAACATTCAGTACTTC	CSVAAGLAKNIQYF
TRBJ1-1	-	many	TRBV7-3	TGTGCCAGCAGCTTAAGTGGGGGTCGGACTGAAGCTTTCTTT	CASSLSGGRTEAFF
TRBJ2-2	-	-	TRBV15	TGTGCCACCAGCAGGAGCAGGGGAGGGACCGGGGAGCTGTTTTTT	CATSRSRGGTGELFF
TRBJ1-4	-	many	TRBV11-2	TGTGCCAGCAGCTTAACACAGCTTAATGAAAAACTGTTTTTT	CASSLTQLNEKLFF
TRBJ1-1	-	-	TRBV7-9	TGTGCCAGCAGCTTAGATCGGGGTATAGCTTTCTTT	CASSLDRGIAFF